This T cell receptor (beta chain) was sequenced for a study of post-analysis software for immune sequencing data. Looking at the study overall: Relapsing-remitting, secondary progressive and progressive-relapsing forms of multiple sclerosis all featured among disease courses.

CDR3 length: 16 amino acids. The V gene's germline CDR1 is MGHRA and CDR2 YSYEKL. The germline V and J ends were trimmed by 0 bases and 3 bases, with 13 bases remaining between them. This clonotype was counted many times. Its target is unknown. Each TCR beta cDNA library carried unique molecular identifiers. One entry per CDR3 protein, called by TCRdb with MiXCR from the PCR reads. This sample has 150,000 to 200,000 distinct CDR3 sequences, with roughly 31% found just once. Overall study results and limits: When patients were compared with controls, 4 or 5 TRBV segments were more frequent, TRBV5-6, TRBV5-1 and TRBV20-1 among them. Controls' normalized Chao1 diversity significantly exceeded that of multiple sclerosis patients. F-measure co-clustering was strong for batch-matched samples.

The material sequenced was blood. The genes are TRBV4-1 and TRBJ2-3; possibly TRBD1 or TRBD2 for D (5 bases each). The origin of this receptor is a girl aged 10-17 years with multiple sclerosis. The CDR3 coding sequence is TGCGCCAGCAGCCAAGATCGGGGCGGGTATACAGATACGCAGTATTTT. This gives the protein CASSQDRGGYTDTQYF.